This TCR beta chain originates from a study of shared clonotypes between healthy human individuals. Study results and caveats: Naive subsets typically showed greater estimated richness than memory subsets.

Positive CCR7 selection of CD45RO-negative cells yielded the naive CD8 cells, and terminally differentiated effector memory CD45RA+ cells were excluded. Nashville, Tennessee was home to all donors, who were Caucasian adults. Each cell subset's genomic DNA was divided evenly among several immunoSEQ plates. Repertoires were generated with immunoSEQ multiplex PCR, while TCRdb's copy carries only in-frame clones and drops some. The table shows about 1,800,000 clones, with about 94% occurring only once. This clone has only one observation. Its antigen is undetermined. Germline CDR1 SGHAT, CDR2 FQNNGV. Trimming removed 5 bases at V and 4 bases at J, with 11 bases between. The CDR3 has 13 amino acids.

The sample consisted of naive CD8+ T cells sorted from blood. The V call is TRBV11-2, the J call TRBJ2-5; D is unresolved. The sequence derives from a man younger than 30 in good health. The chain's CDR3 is CASSPEYGETQYF. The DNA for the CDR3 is TGTGCCAGCAGCCCCGAGTACGGAGAGACCCAGTACTTC.